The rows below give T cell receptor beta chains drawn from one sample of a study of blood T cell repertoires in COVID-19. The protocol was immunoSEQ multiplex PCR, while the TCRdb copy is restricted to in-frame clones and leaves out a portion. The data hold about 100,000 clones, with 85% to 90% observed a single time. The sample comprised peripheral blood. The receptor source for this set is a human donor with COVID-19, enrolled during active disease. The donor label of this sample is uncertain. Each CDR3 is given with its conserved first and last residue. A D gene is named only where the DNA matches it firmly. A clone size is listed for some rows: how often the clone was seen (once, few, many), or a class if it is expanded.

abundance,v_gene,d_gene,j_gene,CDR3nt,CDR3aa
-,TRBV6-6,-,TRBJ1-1,TGTGCCAGCAGTCCCCTCGACCTATTGGGGGCGCAATATCCAGGAGGAGCTTTCTTT,CASSPLDLLGAQYPGGAFF
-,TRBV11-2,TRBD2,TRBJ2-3,TGTGCCAGCAGTTTAAGGGGACTAGCGAGTGATACGCAGTATTTT,CASSLRGLASDTQYF
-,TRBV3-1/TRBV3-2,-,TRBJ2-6,TGTGCCAGCAGCCAAGCGTCTGGGGCCAACGTCCTGACTTTC,CASSQASGANVLTF
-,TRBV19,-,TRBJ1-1,TGTGCCAGTAGTATCGGGCGAGGGGGAGAAGCTTTCTTT,CASSIGRGGEAFF
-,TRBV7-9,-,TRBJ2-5,TGTGCCAGCAGCTTATCGGGGGAAGAGACCCAGTACTTC,CASSLSGEETQYF
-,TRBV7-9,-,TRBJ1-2,TGTGCCAGCAGCGGCAACAGGGCAGCTAACTATGGCTACACCTTC,CASSGNRAANYGYTF
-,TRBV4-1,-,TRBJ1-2,TGCGCCAGCAGCCAAGGTCACAGGGTTCAGTATGGCTACACCTTC,CASSQGHRVQYGYTF
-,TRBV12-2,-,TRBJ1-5,TGTGCAAGTCGCTTAGGTCTGACGGGTTTAGGGCCCCAGCATTTT,CASRLGLTGLGPQHF
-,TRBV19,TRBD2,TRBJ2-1,TGTGCCAGTAATGCGCGGCTAGCGGGGGGCCGCTCCTACAATGAGCAGTTCTTC,CASNARLAGGRSYNEQFF
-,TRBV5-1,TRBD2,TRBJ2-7,TGCGCCAGCAGCTCGACAACTAGCGGGGGGCTCTACGAGCAGTACTTC,CASSSTTSGGLYEQYF
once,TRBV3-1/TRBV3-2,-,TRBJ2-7,TGTGCCAGCAGCCAACTGATCGTGGGCCCCCTCGGTCCCGAGCAGTACTTC,CASSQLIVGPLGPEQYF
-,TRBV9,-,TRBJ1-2,TGTGCCAGCAGCGCGACGGGTGGAGGCTATGGCTACACCTTC,CASSATGGGYGYTF
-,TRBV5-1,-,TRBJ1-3,TGCGCCAGCAGCTCGGGTGGAAACACCATATATTTT,CASSSGGNTIYF
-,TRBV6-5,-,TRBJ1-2,TGTGCCAGCAGCCCCGGCTGGGCTGGATATGGCTACACCTTC,CASSPGWAGYGYTF
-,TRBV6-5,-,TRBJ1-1,TGTGCCAGCAGTTACAGGGGACTTAACACTGAAGCTTTCTTT,CASSYRGLNTEAFF